This T cell receptor (beta chain) appears in the sequencing data of a study of cytomegalovirus exposure and HLA in healthy donors. Overall study results and limits: In a later analysis, more than 15,000 TCR beta sequences were associated with HLA alleles at 0.05 false discovery rate. Specificity of three CMV-associated chains for CMV antigens was verified in vitro. Prior analysis indicated that the majority of TCR beta V segments exhibited productivity approximately 90% or approximately 30% of the time.

The CDR3 length is 15 residues. Trimming removed 5 bases at V and 2 bases at J, with 13 bases between. Germline CDR1 MDHEN, CDR2 SYDVKM. For this clone: What it binds is unknown.

PCR amplification relied on 60 Vbeta primers (plus 13 Jbeta primers). The assay was immunoSEQ multiplex PCR, and TCRdb's table has in-frame clones only and misses some. The table lists about 180,000 clones, 75% to 85% of them singletons. The clonotype originates from a girl between 2 and 10 years old in good health and CMV-seropositive. Sequenced sample: PBMCs. The rearrangement uses TRBV28 and TRBJ1-3, with D unclear. The CDR3 loop is CASSDFGVAGNTIYF. CDR3 DNA: TGTGCCAGCAGTGATTTCGGGGTAGCTGGAAACACCATATATTTT.